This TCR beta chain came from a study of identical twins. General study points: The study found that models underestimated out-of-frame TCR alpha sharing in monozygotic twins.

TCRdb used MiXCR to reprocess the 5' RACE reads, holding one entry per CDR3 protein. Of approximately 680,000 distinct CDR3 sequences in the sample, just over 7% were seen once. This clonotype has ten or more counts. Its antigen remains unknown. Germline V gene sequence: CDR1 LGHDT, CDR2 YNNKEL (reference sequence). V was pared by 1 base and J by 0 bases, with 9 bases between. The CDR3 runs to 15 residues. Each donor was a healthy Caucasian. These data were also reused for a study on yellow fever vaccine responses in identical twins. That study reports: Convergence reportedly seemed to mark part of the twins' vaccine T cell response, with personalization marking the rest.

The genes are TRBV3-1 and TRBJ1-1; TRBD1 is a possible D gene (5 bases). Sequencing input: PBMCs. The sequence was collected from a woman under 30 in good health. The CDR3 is CASSQGPGLNTEAFF. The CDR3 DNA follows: TGTGCCAGCAGCCAAGGGCCAGGGTTGAACACTGAAGCTTTCTTT.